A selection of T cell receptor beta chains follows, all from one sample in a study of blood T cell repertoires in COVID-19. Sequencing was performed with immunoSEQ multiplex PCR; in TCRdb, only in-frame clones are kept and a portion is missing. The table shows under 250,000 clones, with about 80% occurring only once. Sequencing was carried out using PBMCs or T cells enriched from blood (not recorded which). Every receptor here comes from a woman aged 40 to 50 with acute COVID-19. CDR3s include the opening cysteine and the closing phenylalanine or tryptophan. A D gene is named only where the DNA matches it firmly. Rows give clone size only sometimes, using once, few, many, or a class for an expanded clone.

d_call: NA
v_call: TRBV28
clone_size: NA
j_call: TRBJ2-5
cdr3_aa: CASSFLLGGPVETQYF
cdr3_nt: TGTGCCAGCAGTTTCCTGTTGGGAGGTCCCGTTGAGACCCAGTACTTC

d_call: TRBD1
v_call: TRBV28
clone_size: NA
j_call: TRBJ1-1
cdr3_aa: CASSPSDRGRRGTEAFF
cdr3_nt: TGTGCCAGCAGTCCCTCAGACAGGGGGCGCAGAGGTACTGAAGCTTTCTTT

d_call: TRBD2
v_call: TRBV5-1
clone_size: NA
j_call: TRBJ2-7
cdr3_aa: CASRGGSYEQYF
cdr3_nt: TGCGCCAGCAGGGGCGGGAGCTACGAGCAGTACTTC

d_call: TRBD2
v_call: TRBV2
clone_size: NA
j_call: TRBJ2-1
cdr3_aa: CASSDPPSGSFEQFF
cdr3_nt: TGTGCCAGCAGTGACCCGCCTAGCGGGAGTTTCGAGCAGTTCTTC

d_call: TRBD1
v_call: TRBV7-3
clone_size: NA
j_call: TRBJ1-1
cdr3_aa: CASSRQGTTEAFF
cdr3_nt: TGTGCCAGCAGTCGACAGGGGACCACTGAAGCTTTCTTT

d_call: NA
v_call: TRBV3-1/TRBV3-2
clone_size: NA
j_call: TRBJ1-5
cdr3_aa: CASSQTRGQPQHF
cdr3_nt: TGTGCCAGCAGCCAGACCAGGGGTCAGCCCCAGCATTTT

d_call: NA
v_call: TRBV10-1
clone_size: once
j_call: TRBJ2-7
cdr3_aa: CASSRDTASEQYF
cdr3_nt: TGCGCCAGCAGCCGGGACACCGCCTCCGAGCAGTACTTC

d_call: TRBD1
v_call: TRBV10-1
clone_size: once
j_call: TRBJ1-6
cdr3_aa: CASSPGTGNSPLHF
cdr3_nt: TGCGCCAGCAGTCCCGGGACAGGGAATTCACCCCTCCACTTT

d_call: TRBD1
v_call: TRBV30
clone_size: NA
j_call: TRBJ2-2
cdr3_aa: CAWSLTGGTGELFF
cdr3_nt: TGTGCCTGGAGTTTAACAGGGGGCACCGGGGAGCTGTTTTTT

d_call: TRBD2
v_call: TRBV7-3
clone_size: NA
j_call: TRBJ2-3
cdr3_aa: CASSSLAGGPTDTQYF
cdr3_nt: TGTGCCAGCAGCTCCTTAGCGGGGGGGCCGACAGATACGCAGTATTTT

d_call: TRBD1
v_call: TRBV19
clone_size: few
j_call: TRBJ1-2
cdr3_aa: CASRTTGTVNYGYTF
cdr3_nt: TGTGCCAGTAGAACGACCGGGACAGTTAACTATGGCTACACCTTC

d_call: NA
v_call: TRBV19
clone_size: NA
j_call: TRBJ2-1
cdr3_aa: CASIPSIRTGRANEQFF
cdr3_nt: TGTGCCAGTATTCCTTCAATTAGGACAGGGAGGGCCAATGAGCAGTTCTTC

d_call: NA
v_call: TRBV5-4
clone_size: NA
j_call: TRBJ2-7
cdr3_aa: CASRDSLRYEQYF
cdr3_nt: TGTGCCAGCAGGGACTCCCTCAGGTACGAGCAGTACTTC

d_call: NA
v_call: TRBV11-1
clone_size: NA
j_call: TRBJ2-5
cdr3_aa: CASSLRPGQPQETQYF
cdr3_nt: TGTGCCAGCAGCTTACGCCCCGGACAGCCGCAAGAGACCCAGTACTTC

d_call: TRBD1
v_call: TRBV7-3
clone_size: NA
j_call: TRBJ1-1
cdr3_aa: CASSLYRGDTEAFF
cdr3_nt: TGTGCCAGCAGCTTATACAGGGGGGACACTGAAGCTTTCTTT

d_call: TRBD2
v_call: TRBV11-2
clone_size: NA
j_call: TRBJ2-7
cdr3_aa: CASSRTSGSTYEQYF
cdr3_nt: TGTGCCAGCAGCAGGACTAGCGGGAGTACCTACGAGCAGTACTTC

d_call: TRBD2
v_call: TRBV7-2
clone_size: NA
j_call: TRBJ2-4
cdr3_aa: CASSMNVGSGGSGNIQYF
cdr3_nt: TGTGCCAGCAGCATGAACGTTGGTAGCGGGGGCTCAGGAAACATTCAGTACTTC

d_call: TRBD1
v_call: TRBV12-3/TRBV12-4
clone_size: NA
j_call: TRBJ2-2
cdr3_aa: CASHRGATGELFF
cdr3_nt: TGTGCCAGCCACAGGGGGGCCACCGGGGAGCTGTTTTTT

d_call: NA
v_call: TRBV4-2
clone_size: NA
j_call: TRBJ1-3
cdr3_aa: CASSQVPSSSSGNTIYF
cdr3_nt: TGTGCCAGCAGCCAAGTCCCTAGTTCTAGCTCTGGAAACACCATATATTTT

d_call: TRBD1
v_call: TRBV6-5
clone_size: NA
j_call: TRBJ2-7
cdr3_aa: CASTHYTGGNEQYF
cdr3_nt: TGTGCCAGCACCCATTATACAGGGGGCAACGAGCAGTACTTC

d_call: TRBD2
v_call: TRBV27
clone_size: few
j_call: TRBJ2-7
cdr3_aa: CASRSKVAGGPEEQYF
cdr3_nt: TGTGCCAGCAGGTCTAAAGTAGCGGGAGGGCCGGAGGAGCAGTACTTC